These T cell receptor beta chains were read from a single sample in a study of response to subunit inactivated influenza vaccine. TCRdb re-called the RT-PCR reads through MiXCR, storing one row per CDR3 protein. The data hold around 160,000 distinct CDR3 sequences, with 11% observed a single time. The source material was non-naive T cells sorted from PBMCs, sampled roughly 6 weeks after vaccination. The source of these receptors is a man aged 45-65 years who received an inactivated influenza vaccine. The CDR3 runs from the conserved cysteine through the conserved F or W. The D gene is left open where the match is weak. Size tells how often a clone was seen (once, few, many) or the class of an expanded clone, and some rows leave it out.

j_call,d_call,v_call,clone_size,cdr3_nt,cdr3_aa
TRBJ2-1,TRBD2,TRBV7-8,many,TGTGCCAGCAGCCAAAGCGGGAGGGGTTACAATGAGCAGTTCTTC,CASSQSGRGYNEQFF
TRBJ2-7,-,TRBV12-3/TRBV12-4,many,TGTGCCAGCAGTGCACGAGGTGGAGGCGAGCAGTACTTC,CASSARGGGEQYF
TRBJ2-7,-,TRBV7-9,few,TGTGCCAGCAGCTTAGCGTCGGGCTCCATCTACGAGCAGTACTTC,CASSLASGSIYEQYF
TRBJ2-5,-,TRBV7-7,-,TGTGCTAGCAGCTTAGGGCCTGCCCACCAAGAGACCCAGTACTTC,CASSLGPAHQETQYF
TRBJ2-1,TRBD2,TRBV5-1,many,TGCGCCAGCAGCATGAGCGCTAGCGGGGGGGTCAATGAGCAGTTCTTC,CASSMSASGGVNEQFF
TRBJ2-1,-,TRBV7-8,-,TGTGCCAGCAGCTTCGGAGAACCCCCCTACAATGAGCAGTTCTTC,CASSFGEPPYNEQFF
TRBJ2-1,TRBD2,TRBV4-1,few,TGCGCCAGCAGCCAAGATTATGAGAGCGGGAGGATCTACAATGAGCAGTTCTTC,CASSQDYESGRIYNEQFF
TRBJ2-7,TRBD2,TRBV7-9,once,TGTGCCAGCAGCCCCCTTAGGAGCGGGAGCGTCCACGAGCAGTACTTC,CASSPLRSGSVHEQYF
TRBJ1-1,-,TRBV29-1,-,TGCAGCGCCTACCGTTTCGGAGACACTGAAGCTTTCTTT,CSAYRFGDTEAFF
TRBJ2-1,-,TRBV19,-,TGTGCCAGTAGTATAGCGCGGACTAACAATGAGCAGTTCTTC,CASSIARTNNEQFF
TRBJ1-5,TRBD1,TRBV30,-,TGTGCCTGGGGCAGACAGGGGCTCGAGCCCCAGCATTTT,CAWGRQGLEPQHF
TRBJ1-3,-,TRBV29-1,many,TGCAGCGTGGACCCGGGGGATGGAAACACCATATATTTT,CSVDPGDGNTIYF
TRBJ1-2,TRBD1,TRBV4-2,few,TGTGCCAGCAGCCAAGCCCGAACAGGGGGCATCGGCTACACCTTC,CASSQARTGGIGYTF
TRBJ2-2,TRBD2,TRBV5-1,-,TGCGCCAGCAGTAGCGGGAGTAGCGCCGGGGAGCTGTTTTTT,CASSSGSSAGELFF
TRBJ1-2,TRBD1,TRBV7-9,-,TGTGCCAGCAGTCCCCGGGACAGGGACCATGGCTACACCTTC,CASSPRDRDHGYTF
TRBJ2-7,TRBD1,TRBV29-1,-,TGCAGCGTTCGTAGTCCCGGGACAGGGTTTGTGGACGAGCAGTACTTC,CSVRSPGTGFVDEQYF
TRBJ2-7,TRBD2,TRBV5-1,-,TGCGCCAGCAGCTTGGGATTGGGTAGCGGGCCTTCCTACGAGCAGTACTTC,CASSLGLGSGPSYEQYF
TRBJ2-1,TRBD2,TRBV4-2,many,TGTGCCAGCAGCCAAGTCTACGGGACTAGCGTTTATGAGCAGTTCTTC,CASSQVYGTSVYEQFF
TRBJ1-5,-,TRBV7-8,-,TGTGCCAGCAGCTCGGTCAGAAGCAATCAGCCCCAGCATTTT,CASSSVRSNQPQHF